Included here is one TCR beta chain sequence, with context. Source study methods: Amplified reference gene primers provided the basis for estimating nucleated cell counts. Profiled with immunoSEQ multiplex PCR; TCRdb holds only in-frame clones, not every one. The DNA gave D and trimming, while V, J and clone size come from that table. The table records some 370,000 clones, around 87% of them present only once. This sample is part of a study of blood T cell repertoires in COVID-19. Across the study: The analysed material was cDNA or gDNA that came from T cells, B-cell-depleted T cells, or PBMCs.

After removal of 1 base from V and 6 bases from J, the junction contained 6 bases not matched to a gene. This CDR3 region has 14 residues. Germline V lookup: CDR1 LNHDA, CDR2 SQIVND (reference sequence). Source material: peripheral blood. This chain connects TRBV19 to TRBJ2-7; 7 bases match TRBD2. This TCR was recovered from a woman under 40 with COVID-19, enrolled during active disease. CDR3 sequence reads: CASSIGRERGEQYF. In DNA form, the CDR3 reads TGTGCCAGTAGTATAGGGCGGGAGCGCGGCGAGCAGTACTTC.